Each of the 18 T cell receptor beta chains below was sequenced from the same sample in a study of tissue T cells after allogeneic stem cell transplantation. Sample time point: mouse harvest day 7 after allogeneic transplant. Tail vein injection delivered 10^7 T-cell-depleted bone marrow cells and 10^6 splenic CD5+ T cells. Assay: immunoSEQ multiplex PCR; the TCRdb copy retains only in-frame clones and omits some. This sample has some 10,000 clones, with 45% found just once. Input material: gut tissue. Receptor source: a female BALB/c mouse given C57BL/6 T cells with graft-versus-host disease after an allogeneic hematopoietic cell transplant.

Concerning this clone itself: Gene names follow the mouse nomenclature. The read is 1 residue too short to cover the CDR3 end, so that end is filled in from the germline J gene. V is TRBV26 and J is TRBJ2-5, with D maybe TRBD1 (5 bases). There are 14 residues in the CDR3. V shed 2 bases and J shed 5 bases, with 11 bases lying between them. Germline V gives CDR1 KGHPV, CDR2 FQNQEV (reference sequence). CDR3 sequence reads: CASSLNRRGDTQYF. The sequenced CDR3 bases are TGTGCCAGCAGTCTGAACAGGCGGGGAGACACCCAGTAC.

A remark on this clone: Mouse germline and gene names are used. The read ends 1 residue before the CDR3 terminus; that terminus is restored from the germline J gene. The chain employs TRBV15 and TRBJ1-5; 8 bases fit TRBD1. CDR1 and CDR2 (germline): SGHND, FRSKSL. This CDR3 region has 14 residues. Trimming at V came to 5 bases and at J to 2 bases, leaving 2 bases not matched to a gene. CDR3 sequence: CASSPGGYNQAPLF. The CDR3 bases that were read are TGTGCCAGCAGTCCAGGGGGCTACAACCAGGCTCCGCTT.

Regarding this clone: Genes and germline come from the mouse. The read is 1 residue too short to cover the CDR3 end, so that end is filled in from the germline J gene. The V gene is TRBV3, the J gene TRBJ2-7; D not resolved. CDR1 is SNHLY, CDR2 FYNGKV, per germline (reference sequence). This CDR3 contains 13 residues. The V gene lost 1 base and the J gene lost 3 bases, with 7 bases spanning the gap. The part of the CDR3 DNA that was read is TGTGCCAGCAGCTTAGTTGGGAGCTATGAACAGTAC. As protein: CASSLVGSYEQY. The CDR3 as a whole reads CASSLVGSYEQYF.

Details on this clone: Gene names denote mouse genes. The read terminates 1 residue before the CDR3 end, so the remaining end is supplied by the germline J gene. The V call is TRBV20, the J call TRBJ2-3; no clear D gene. V was shortened by 3 bases and J by 0 bases, with 7 bases between the two germline ends. This CDR3 has 13 amino acids. CDR1 and CDR2 from the germline V gene are GFQATS and STVNSAI. The CDR3 bases that were read are TGTGGTGCTAGACAAACTAGTGCAGAAACGCTGTAT. Its protein is CGARQTSAETLY. The entire CDR3 protein is CGARQTSAETLYF.

About this clone itself: The gene names here belong to mouse. The read ends 1 residue early relative to the CDR3; the germline J gene fills the gap. The chain couples TRBV14 to TRBJ2-5; TRBD1 or TRBD2 may be the D gene (5 bases each). The CDR3 has 14 residues. Germline V gene data show CDR1 as SGHDT and CDR2 as FRDEAV. V was trimmed by 3 bases and J by 0 bases, leaving 8 bases between them. CDR3 sequence: CASSWGINQDTQYF. The CDR3 bases that were read are TGTGCCAGCAGTTGGGGGATTAACCAAGACACCCAGTAC.

With regard to this clone: All gene names here are mouse names. The read falls 1 residue short of the CDR3 end, and the missing part is taken from the germline J gene. The chain employs TRBV16 and TRBJ2-5, with TRBD1 identical over 7 bases. The CDR3 is made up of 14 amino acids. The germline V gene has CDR1 SGHSA and CDR2 FRNQAP. Unmatched junction bases numbered 3, after V lost 0 bases and J lost 6 bases. The CDR3 bases that were read are TGTGCAAGCAGCTTAGATCCGACAGGGGACACCCAGTAC. It yields the protein CASSLDPTGDTQY. The full CDR3 protein is CASSLDPTGDTQYF.

Regarding this clone: The gene symbols are mouse symbols. Read sequence stops 1 residue before the CDR3 end, and the germline J gene provides the missing end. The chain has TRBV26 and TRBJ1-1; D might be TRBD1 (5 bases). CDR3 length: 11 amino acids. Germline V gene lookup returns CDR1 KGHPV and CDR2 FQNQEV (reference sequence). The V end lost 6 bases, the J end lost 6 bases, and 8 bases lay between the germline ends. The part of the CDR3 DNA that was read is TGTGCCAGCAGGACCAGGGCAGAAGTCTTC. It yields the protein CASRTRAEVF. The full CDR3 sequence reads CASRTRAEVFF.

This clone has only a few counts. Here the gene names and germline are mouse. The CDR3 bases that were read are TGTGCCAGCAGCTTTTCTGGGGGGGCGCGAGCAGAAACGCTGTAT. It is translated as CASSFSGGARAETLY. The full CDR3 is CASSFSGGARAETLYF. This chain joins TRBV3 and TRBJ2-3; 10 positions match TRBD2. The read gets to within 1 residue of the CDR3 end, and the germline J gene fills in the rest. Germline V gene lookup returns CDR1 SNHLY and CDR2 FYNGKV (reference sequence). After removal of 3 bases from V and 3 bases from J, the junction contained 6 bases not matched to a gene. The CDR3 consists of 16 residues.

Remarks on this clone: Any gene name here is a mouse gene name. The CDR3 is cut off 1 residue early in the read; its end comes from the germline J gene. The chain uses TRBV24 and TRBJ2-3; 8 positions match TRBD2. The V segment lost 4 bases and the J segment 4 bases; nucleotides outside the gene matches: 7. CDR1 KGHTA and CDR2 FRNEEI come from the germline V gene. The CDR3 consists of 15 residues. The chain's CDR3 is CASSPTGGAPETLYF. CDR3 DNA (partial): TGTGCCAGCAGTCCCACGGGGGGGGCGCCAGAAACGCTGTAT.

This clone was recorded a few times. Mouse gene names and germline throughout. Read data end 1 residue before the CDR3 end; the end is taken from the germline J gene. The chain couples TRBV26 to TRBJ2-3; maybe TRBD1 (5 bases). With 2 bases removed from V and 3 bases from J, the gap between germline ends came to 6 bases. The CDR3 is 13 residues long. Germline-derived CDR1 and CDR2 are KGHPV and FQNQEV (reference sequence). The CDR3 sequence is CASSLNRAETLYF. The part of the CDR3 DNA that was read is TGTGCCAGCAGTCTGAACAGGGCAGAAACGCTGTAT.

In regard to this clone: These gene names are mouse names. The sequenced fragment ends 1 residue before the CDR3 boundary, so the rest is inferred from the germline J gene. The chain is built from TRBV26 and TRBJ1-6, with D tentatively TRBD1 (6 bases). TRBJ1-6 carries the ORF label, with uncertain function. The CDR3 extends over 14 amino acids. From germline, CDR1 is KGHPV and CDR2 FQNQEV (reference sequence). The germline V and J ends were trimmed by 4 bases and 4 bases, with 8 bases remaining between them. CDR3 residues: CASSPGAYNSPLYF. The sequenced part of the CDR3 DNA is TGTGCCAGCAGTCCGGGGGCTTATAATTCGCCCCTCTAC.

Comment on this clone: The genes and germline here are from mouse. The read halts 1 residue ahead of the CDR3 end, with the missing end drawn from the germline J gene. V and J are TRBV26 and TRBJ2-1; no definite D call. The CDR3 extends over 12 amino acids. Trimming left V 4 bases short and J 2 bases short, with 3 bases between. Looked up from germline, CDR1 is KGHPV and CDR2 is FQNQEV (reference sequence). CDR3 protein: CASSPDYAEQFF. The sequenced CDR3 bases are TGTGCCAGCAGTCCGGACTATGCTGAGCAGTTC.

About this clone itself: Genes and germline come from the mouse. Read sequence stops 1 residue before the CDR3 end, and the germline J gene provides the missing end. This chain links TRBV16 with TRBJ2-4; 7 bases are a match to TRBD2. The CDR3 runs to 14 residues. The trim removed 0 bases at V and 6 bases at J, leaving 3 bases unmatched. Germline lookup yields CDR1 SGHSA and CDR2 FRNQAP. CDR3 bases read: TGTGCAAGCAGCTTAGATCCGGGACTGAACACCTTGTAC. Residues: CASSLDPGLNTLY. The whole CDR3 is CASSLDPGLNTLYF.

Turning to this clone: Mouse gene names and germline throughout. The read falls 1 residue short of the CDR3 end, and the missing part is taken from the germline J gene. This chain uses TRBV19 with TRBJ2-3; 7 nucleotides match TRBD2. Germline V gene data show CDR1 as FNHDT and CDR2 as SITEND (reference sequence). The CDR3 length is 14 residues. Trimming cost V 5 bases and J 1 base; bases outside gene matches: 4. CDR3 sequence reads: CASRPGTGAETLYF. CDR3 bases read: TGTGCCAGCAGGCCCGGGACTGGTGCAGAAACGCTGTAT.

There are a few counts of this clone. Gene and germline names: mouse. The sequence runs out 1 residue before the end of the CDR3; the remainder is reconstructed from the germline J gene. The V and J genes are TRBV26 and TRBJ1-1, with TRBD1 matching 9 bases. CDR1 and CDR2 from the germline V gene are KGHPV and FQNQEV (reference sequence). The CDR3 is 14 residues long. V gave up 5 bases and J gave up 0 bases; unmatched junction bases: 1. Partial CDR3 DNA: TGTGCCAGCAGTTGGGACAGGGCAAACACAGAAGTCTTC. This gives the protein CASSWDRANTEVF. The full CDR3 sequence reads CASSWDRANTEVFF.

A word on this clone: The genes are named according to mouse. The CDR3 DNA, read in part, is TGTGCCAGCAGTCGGGACAGTGGGGACACCCAGTAC. It is translated as CASSRDSGDTQY. The full CDR3 protein reads CASSRDSGDTQYF. This chain uses TRBV26 with TRBJ2-5; 7 positions match TRBD1. The CDR3 end falls 1 residue outside the read, so it is completed with the germline J gene. This CDR3 spans 13 amino acids. The ends lost 4 bases at V and 6 bases at J; junction bases unmatched: 4. Germline lookup yields CDR1 KGHPV and CDR2 FQNQEV (reference sequence).

This clone came up a few times. Germline and genes here are mouse. The read comes to an end 1 residue before the CDR3 does, leaving the germline J gene to fill in the end. The rearrangement links TRBV15 to TRBJ1-4, with D uncertain. V was pared by 7 bases and J by 4 bases, with 4 bases between. Germline V gene lookup returns CDR1 SGHND and CDR2 FRSKSL. This CDR3 spans 11 amino acids. The CDR3 loop is CASNNNERLFF. The CDR3 bases that were read are TGTGCCAGCAACAACAACGAAAGATTATTT.

Turning to this clone: Mouse names are used for the genes. Read sequence stops 1 residue before the CDR3 end, and the germline J gene provides the missing end. This chain links TRBV4 with TRBJ1-2; 8 nucleotides line up with TRBD1. This CDR3 comprises 14 residues. Germline trimming cut 4 bases from V and 0 bases from J; bases unmatched to any gene: 1. The germline CDR1 and CDR2 sequences are LGHDT and YNNKQL (reference sequence). The CDR3 loop is CASSSDRANSDYTF. CDR3 DNA (partial): TGTGCCAGCAGCTCGGACAGGGCAAACTCCGACTACACC.